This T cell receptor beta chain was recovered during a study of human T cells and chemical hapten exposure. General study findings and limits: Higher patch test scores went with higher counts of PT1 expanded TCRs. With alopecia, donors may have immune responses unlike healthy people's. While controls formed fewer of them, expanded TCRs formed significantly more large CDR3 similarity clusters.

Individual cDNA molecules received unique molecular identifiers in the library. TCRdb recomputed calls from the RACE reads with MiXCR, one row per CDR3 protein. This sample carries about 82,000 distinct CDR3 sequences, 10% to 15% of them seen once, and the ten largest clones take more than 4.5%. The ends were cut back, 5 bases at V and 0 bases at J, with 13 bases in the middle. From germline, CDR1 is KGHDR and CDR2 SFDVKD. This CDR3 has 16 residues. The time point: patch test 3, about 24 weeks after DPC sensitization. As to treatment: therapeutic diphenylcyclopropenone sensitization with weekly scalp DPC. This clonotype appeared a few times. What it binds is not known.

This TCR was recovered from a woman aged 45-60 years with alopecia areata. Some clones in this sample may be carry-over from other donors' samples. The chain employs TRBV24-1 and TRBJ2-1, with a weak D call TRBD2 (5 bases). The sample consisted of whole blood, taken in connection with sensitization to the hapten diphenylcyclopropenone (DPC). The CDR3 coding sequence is TGTGCCACCAGTGGGTCCCTACGGGGCTCCTACAATGAGCAGTTCTTC. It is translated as CATSGSLRGSYNEQFF.